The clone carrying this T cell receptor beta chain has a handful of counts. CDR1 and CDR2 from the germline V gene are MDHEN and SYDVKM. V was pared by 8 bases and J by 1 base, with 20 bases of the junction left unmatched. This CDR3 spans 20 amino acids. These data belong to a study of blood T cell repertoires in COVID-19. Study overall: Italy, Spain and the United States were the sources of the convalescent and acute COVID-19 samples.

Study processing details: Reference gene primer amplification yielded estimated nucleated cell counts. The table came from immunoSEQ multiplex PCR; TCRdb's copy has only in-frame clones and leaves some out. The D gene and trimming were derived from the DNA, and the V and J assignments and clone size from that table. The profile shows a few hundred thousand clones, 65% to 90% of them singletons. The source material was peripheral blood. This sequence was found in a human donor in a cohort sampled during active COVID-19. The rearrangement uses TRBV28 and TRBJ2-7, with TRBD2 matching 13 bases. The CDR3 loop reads CASGDPGLAGQGTESYEQYF. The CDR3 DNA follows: TGTGCCAGCGGCGATCCGGGACTAGCGGGACAGGGGACAGAGTCCTACGAGCAGTACTTC. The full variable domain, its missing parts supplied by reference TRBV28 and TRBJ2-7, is DVKVTQSSRYLVKRTGEKVFLECVQDMDHENMFWYRQDPGLGLRLIYFSYDVKMKEKGDIPEGYSVSREKKERFSLILESASTNQTSMYLCASGDPGLAGQGTESYEQYFGPGTRLTVT.